Listed below are T cell receptor beta chains from one sample, sequenced in a study of regulatory T cells in long-lasting Graves disease. TCRdb fed the multiplex PCR reads into MiXCR, producing one record per CDR3 protein. The table includes 650,000 to 700,000 distinct CDR3 sequences, around 30% detected once. Sequences were derived from peripheral blood mononuclear cells (PBMCs), sampled when the disease was refractory, from a patient treated with antithyroid drugs. Receptor source: a female donor with Graves disease. CDR3s include the opening cysteine and the closing phenylalanine or tryptophan. Each record gives: clone size, D gene, V gene, J gene, CDR3 protein, CDR3 DNA. D genes are given only for firm matches. Clone size, where shown, is once, few, many, or a class for clones that have expanded.

.	.	TRBV5-5	TRBJ2-4	CASSSIIGERNIQYF	TGTGCCAGCAGCTCGATCATTGGAGAAAGGAACATTCAGTACTTC
many	.	TRBV28	TRBJ2-7	CASSGLEQYF	TGTGCCAGCAGTGGCCTTGAGCAGTACTTC
few	TRBD2	TRBV6-1	TRBJ2-2	CASRLAGLTGELFF	TGTGCCAGCAGACTAGCGGGTTTAACCGGGGAGCTGTTTTTT
.	TRBD2	TRBV3-1	TRBJ2-3	CASSRLAGGADTQYF	TGTGCCAGCAGTCGACTAGCGGGAGGGGCGGATACGCAGTATTTT
.	.	TRBV7-9	TRBJ1-1	CASSHQVTEAFF	TGTGCCAGCAGCCACCAGGTCACTGAAGCTTTCTTT
.	.	TRBV27	TRBJ1-2	CASRPPGRGNYGYTF	TGTGCCAGCAGGCCTCCCGGCAGGGGTAACTATGGCTACACCTTC
many	TRBD2	TRBV11-2	TRBJ2-1	CASSLGTSGNNEQFF	TGTGCCAGCAGCTTGGGGACTAGCGGGAACAATGAGCAGTTCTTC
many	TRBD1	TRBV28	TRBJ1-2	CASSSRTGVYGYTF	TGTGCCAGCAGTTCCCGGACAGGGGTCTATGGCTACACCTTC
.	.	TRBV20-1	TRBJ2-7	CSAESGRSSYEQYF	TGCAGTGCTGAGAGCGGGCGTAGCTCCTACGAGCAGTACTTC
few	.	TRBV3-1	TRBJ1-1	CASSQDLEALNTEAFF	TGTGCCAGCAGCCAAGATCTTGAAGCCTTAAACACTGAAGCTTTCTTT
.	TRBD1	TRBV5-4	TRBJ1-2	CASSSQGFRYTF	TGTGCCAGCAGCTCACAGGGGTTTCGCTACACCTTC
.	.	TRBV24-1	TRBJ1-1	CATSDPRIGGTEAFF	TGTGCCACCAGTGATCCCCGAATCGGCGGCACTGAAGCTTTCTTT
.	TRBD1	TRBV15	TRBJ2-7	CATSNTGTGDEQYF	TGTGCCACCAGCAATACCGGGACAGGAGACGAGCAGTACTTC
.	.	TRBV5-1	TRBJ1-1	CASSLGHKDAEAFF	TGCGCCAGCAGCTTGGGTCACAAAGACGCTGAAGCTTTCTTT
.	.	TRBV12-3/TRBV12-4	TRBJ1-5	CACGVTPYSQHF	TGTGCCTGCGGGGTGACACCTTATAGCCAGCATTTT
many	TRBD1	TRBV2	TRBJ1-5	CASTSTGGSQPQHF	TGTGCCAGCACTTCAACAGGGGGCAGTCAGCCCCAGCATTTT
many	.	TRBV12-3/TRBV12-4	TRBJ1-5	CASNPPNSGNQPQHF	TGTGCCAGCAACCCCCCCAACAGTGGCAATCAGCCCCAGCATTTT
.	.	TRBV12-3/TRBV12-4	TRBJ1-1	CASSPPFDGGDFRNTEAFF	TGTGCCAGCAGTCCTCCCTTTGACGGGGGGGATTTTAGGAACACTGAAGCTTTCTTT